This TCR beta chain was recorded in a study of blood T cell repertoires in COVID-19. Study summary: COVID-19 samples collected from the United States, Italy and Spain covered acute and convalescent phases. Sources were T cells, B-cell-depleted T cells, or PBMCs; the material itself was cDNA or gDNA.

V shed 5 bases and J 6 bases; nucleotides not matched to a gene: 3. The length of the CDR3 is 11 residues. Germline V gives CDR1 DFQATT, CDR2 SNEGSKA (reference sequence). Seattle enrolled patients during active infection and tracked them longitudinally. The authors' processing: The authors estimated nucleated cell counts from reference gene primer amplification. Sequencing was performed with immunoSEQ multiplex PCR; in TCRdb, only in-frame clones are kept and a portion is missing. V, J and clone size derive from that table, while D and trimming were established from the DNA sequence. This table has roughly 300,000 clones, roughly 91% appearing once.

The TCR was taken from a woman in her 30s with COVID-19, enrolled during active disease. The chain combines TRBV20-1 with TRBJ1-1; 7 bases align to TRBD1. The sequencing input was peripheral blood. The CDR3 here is CSAWTGAEAFF. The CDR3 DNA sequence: TGCAGTGCTTGGACAGGAGCTGAAGCTTTCTTT.